This TCR beta chain emerged from a study of breast tumors, draining lymph nodes, adjacent tissues (TCRdb year 2016). Study-wide context: TCR beta repertoires were compared across tumor, adjacent nontumor tissue and axillary lymph nodes obtained from breast cancer patients. In human breast cancer, the study set out to assess how tumor, surrounding tissue and draining lymph node repertoires relate to one another and whether T cells might be exchanged between them. Findings and caveats that apply to the study as a whole: Tumors showed preferential V and J gene usage, and their T-cell repertoire diversity fell below that of lymph nodes yet above that of nontumor tissue. The similarity between tumor and nontumor tissue repertoires was significantly greater in luminal-like breast cancer than in basal-like breast cancer. Rather than being directly demonstrated, the conclusion that tumor T cells originate in lymph nodes was presented as consistent with a hypothesis. A scenario in which most tumor T cells derive from the lymph node and then expand within tumor tissue was judged to be consistent with the data.

The germline V gene provides CDR1 SNHLY and CDR2 FYNNEI. V was cut back by 7 bases and J by 0 bases, leaving a gap of 13 bases between them. The CDR3 numbers 15 residues from cysteine through phenylalanine. The entry retains the CDR3 DNA only, 45 bases that are in frame from base 1. This clonotype was picked up many times. There is no known antigen for this receptor. Nothing much larger sits one base from this clone, and base qualities are not available. The sample was run on an Illumina HiSeq 2000. TCR beta chain libraries were generated by multiplex PCR amplification. High-throughput sequencing was used to analyze the amplified TCR beta chain products. The raw public data were reprocessed by TCRdb itself: fastp quality trimming at Q25, MiXCR clonotype calling, in-frame beta chains only. Rows matching on CDR3 protein sequence are summarized as one entry with the most common DNA and genes. For this sample the table gives some 250,000 distinct CDR3 sequences, of which under 35% were detected only once. The ten most abundant clones make up roughly 3.5% of the sample.

The lymph node samples were taken from the axillary draining lymph nodes of breast cancer patients. This receptor chain uses TRBV2 and TRBJ1-3; a tentative D call is TRBD1 (5 bases match). The sample comprised axillary lymph node tissue. This sequence originates from a female donor with breast cancer. Some clones in this sample may be carry-over from other donors' samples. Here is the DNA: TGTGCCAGCACCAGGGACGCGGGCTCTGGAAACACCATATATTTT. This translates into CASTRDAGSGNTIYF.